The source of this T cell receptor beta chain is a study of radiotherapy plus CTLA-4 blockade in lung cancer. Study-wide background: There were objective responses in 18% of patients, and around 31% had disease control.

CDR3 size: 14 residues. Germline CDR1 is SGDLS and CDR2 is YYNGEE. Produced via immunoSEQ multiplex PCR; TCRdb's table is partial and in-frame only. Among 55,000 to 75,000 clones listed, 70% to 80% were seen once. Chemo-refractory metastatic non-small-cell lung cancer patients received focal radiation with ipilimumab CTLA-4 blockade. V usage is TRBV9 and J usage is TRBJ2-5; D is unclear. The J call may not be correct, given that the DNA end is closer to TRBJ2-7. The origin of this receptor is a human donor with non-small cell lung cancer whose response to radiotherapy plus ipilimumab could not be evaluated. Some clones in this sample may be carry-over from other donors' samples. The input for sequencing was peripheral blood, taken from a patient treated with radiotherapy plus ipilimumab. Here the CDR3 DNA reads TGTGCCAGCAGCGTAGAGGGTAAGGACTACGAGCAGTACTTC. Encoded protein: CASSVEGKDYEQYF.